One and the same sample provided the 20 T cell receptor beta chains below, sequenced in a study of beta chain features in type 1 diabetes. The whole isolated RNA underwent reverse transcription, so sequencing captured expressed TCRB transcripts. Some clones are missing from TCRdb's copy, which holds only in-frame ones; the method was immunoSEQ multiplex PCR. The data show around 340,000 clones, approximately 8.2% seen once. The sequenced material came from central memory CD4+ T cells from blood. Source of these receptors: a woman aged 18-29 years in good health.

The V and J genes are TRBV5-1 and TRBJ1-1; the match to TRBD1 covers 10 bases. The trim removed 0 bases at V and 3 bases at J, leaving 8 bases unmatched. The CDR3 loop spans 17 amino acids. Germline-derived CDR1 and CDR2 are SGHRS and YFSETQ. The CDR3 nucleotides are TGCGCCAGCAGCTTGGCCTGGGACAGGGGCTCGGACACTGAAGCTTTCTTT. Amino acid sequence: CASSLAWDRGSDTEAFF. The variable domain in full, completed from reference TRBV5-1 and TRBJ1-1, reads KAGVTQTPRYLIKTRGQQVTLSCSPISGHRSVSWYQQTPGQGLQFLFEYFSETQRNKGNFPGRFSGRQFSNSRSEMNVSTLELGDSALYLCASSLAWDRGSDTEAFFGQGTRLTVV.

This chain joins TRBV7-2 and TRBJ2-1; no firm D call. Germline-derived CDR1 and CDR2 are SGHTA and FQGNSA. Deletions cut 4 bases from V and 6 bases from J, with 10 bases between. The CDR3 consists of 13 residues. CDR3 protein: CASSSRTGNEQFF. CDR3 DNA: TGTGCCAGCAGCTCACGAACCGGCAATGAGCAGTTCTTC.

This rearrangement joins TRBV19 to TRBJ2-7; 10 bases match TRBD1. The CDR3 runs to 15 residues. Per the germline V gene, CDR1 is LNHDA and CDR2 is SQIVND (reference sequence). The V segment lost 6 bases and the J segment 5 bases; nucleotides outside the gene matches: 10. The CDR3 DNA reads TGTGCCAGTAGCCCAGGGACAGGGGCCGGCAACGAGCAGTACTTC. Protein: CASSPGTGAGNEQYF.

This clone came up a few times. One end of the junction does not line up with germline, which may come from a read error. In nucleotides, the CDR3 is TGTGCCAGCAGCGAATCAGGGACTAAAAATGAGCAGTTCTTC. Its protein product is CASSESGTKNEQFF. The chain uses TRBV25-1 and TRBJ2-1, with TRBD2 identical over 7 bases. The germline CDR1 and CDR2 sequences are MGHDK and SYGVNS. The CDR3 contains 14 residues.

This clone has only a few counts. The chain recombines TRBV6-5 with TRBJ2-3; no clear D gene. V gave up 8 bases and J gave up 0 bases, with 12 bases separating them. CDR3 size: 14 residues. Germline V gives CDR1 MNHEY, CDR2 SVGAGI. CDR3 DNA: TGTGCCAGCGCAACCAAGATTAGCACAGATACGCAGTATTTT. It is translated as CASATKISTDTQYF.

This clone was seen a few times. The V gene is TRBV5-6, the J gene TRBJ2-1; no firm D call. The V end lost 1 base, the J end lost 9 bases, and 11 bases lay between the germline ends. CDR3 size: 13 residues. CDR1 is SGHDT, CDR2 YYEEEE, per germline. CDR3 nucleotide sequence: TGTGCCAGCAGCTTGTCTCGTTGGCGTGAGCAGTTCTTC. Translated, it gives CASSLSRWREQFF.

This clone has only a few counts. The chain links TRBV29-1 to TRBJ1-2; D unresolved. CDR1 is SQVTM and CDR2 is ANQGSEA in the germline V gene. This CDR3 is 12 amino acids long. The V end was cut by 2 bases, the J end by 4 bases, with 8 bases between. The DNA for the CDR3 is TGCAGCGTTGAACCGCCCCTCTATGGCTACACCTTC. It codes for CSVEPPLYGYTF.

The CDR3 coding sequence is TGTGCCAGTAGTATTGGGAGAGCGCCCGGAAACCTTAATGAAAAACTGTTTTTT. Its translation is CASSIGRAPGNLNEKLFF. The gene calls are TRBV19 and TRBJ1-4; the D is unclear. The V gene lost 3 bases and the J gene lost 4 bases, with 21 bases spanning the gap. The CDR3 length is 18 residues. Germline V gene data show CDR1 as LNHDA and CDR2 as SQIVND (reference sequence).

This clone was picked up a small number of times. The chain employs TRBV7-2 and TRBJ2-3, with 16 bases fitting TRBD2. Germline values: CDR1 SGHTA, CDR2 FQGNSA. V dropped 5 bases and J dropped 9; count of bases not matched to a gene: 11. The CDR3 totals 17 residues. The CDR3: CASSTRTGTSGRETQYF. CDR3 in DNA: TGTGCCAGCAGCACCCGGACCGGGACTAGCGGGAGGGAGACGCAGTATTTT.

The sample holds a few counts of this clone. J is TRBJ2-5 and V is TRBV5-4; 7 nucleotides line up with TRBD1. CDR3 length equals 13 residues. The germline CDR1 and CDR2 sequences are SGHNT and YYREEE (reference sequence). J lost 5 bases, V lost 4 bases, and 5 bases had no gene match. The CDR3 is CASSRDSIETQYF. The CDR3, as DNA: TGTGCCAGCAGCCGGGACAGCATCGAGACCCAGTACTTC. Full variable domain (rest looked up from reference TRBV5-4 and TRBJ2-5): ETGVTQSPTHLIKTRGQQVTLRCSSQSGHNTVSWYQQALGQGPQFIFQYYREEENGRGNFPPRFSGLQFPNYSSELNVNALELDDSALYLCASSRDSIETQYFGPGTRLLVL.

This clone was found a few times. The J gene is TRBJ2-5, the V gene TRBV5-6; no reliable D call. V was cut by 0 bases and J by 2 bases, with 11 bases left in between. Germline V gene lookup returns CDR1 SGHDT and CDR2 YYEEEE. This CDR3 has 15 residues. In DNA form, the CDR3 reads TGTGCCAGCAGCTTGGGAAACCTCCAACAAGAGACCCAGTACTTC. Translating gives CASSLGNLQQETQYF. Together with reference TRBV5-6 and TRBJ2-5, the CDR3 gives the full variable domain: DAGVTQSPTHLIKTRGQQVTLRCSPKSGHDTVSWYQQALGQGPQFIFQYYEEEERQRGNFPDRFSGHQFPNYSSELNVNALLLGDSALYLCASSLGNLQQETQYFGPGTRLLVL.

The chain uses TRBV5-1 and TRBJ2-3; D is unresolved. Trimming shortened V by 0 bases and J by 4 bases, and 12 bases separated the two germline ends. CDR1 SGHRS and CDR2 YFSETQ come from the germline V gene. This CDR3 has 15 amino acids. The chain's CDR3 is CASSLAPGISDTQYF. For the CDR3, the DNA is TGCGCCAGCAGCTTGGCCCCAGGTATTTCAGATACGCAGTATTTT.

The J gene is TRBJ2-5, the V gene TRBV6-5, with D possibly TRBD2 on 5 matching bases. The V gene's germline CDR1 is MNHEY and CDR2 SVGAGI. V lost 6 bases and J 1 base, leaving 9 bases between the germline ends. This CDR3 contains 13 residues. The CDR3 loop reads CASRRTGQETQYF. The DNA of the CDR3 is TGTGCCAGCAGGCGGACTGGCCAAGAGACCCAGTACTTC.

The chain combines TRBV5-1 with TRBJ1-6, with a weak D call TRBD1 (5 bases). This CDR3 is built from 14 residues. Deletions cut 2 bases from V and 10 bases from J, with 13 bases between. The V gene's germline CDR1 is SGHRS and CDR2 YFSETQ. CDR3 in DNA: TGCGCCAGCAGCTTCGGGGGAGATGGATCACCCCTCCACTTT. As protein: CASSFGGDGSPLHF.

This clone was seen a handful of times. The CDR3 sequence: CASSPQPGANVLTF. In DNA form, the CDR3 reads TGTGCCAGCTCACCACAACCTGGGGCCAACGTCCTGACTTTC. The V call is TRBV18, the J call TRBJ2-6; D is unclear. V was clipped by 1 base and J by 2 bases, with 3 bases between them. CDR3 size: 14 residues. CDR1 is KGHSH and CDR2 is LQKENI in the germline V gene. Full variable domain (remainder filled in from reference TRBV18 and TRBJ2-6): NAGVMQNPRHLVRRRGQEARLRCSPMKGHSHVYWYRQLPEEGLKFMVYLQKENIIDESGMPKERFSAEFPKEGPSILRIQQVVRGDSAAYFCASSPQPGANVLTFGAGSRLTVL.

This clone was seen a few times. This chain uses TRBV6-5 with TRBJ1-2; 7 positions match TRBD1. The germline CDR1 and CDR2 sequences are MNHEY and SVGAGI. This CDR3 is 15 amino acids long. The V gene end was trimmed by 2 bases and the J gene end by 0 bases; junction bases not matched to a gene: 3. CDR3 loop: CASSYTTGTNYGYTF. The CDR3 DNA reads as TGTGCCAGCAGTTACACGACAGGGACTAACTATGGCTACACCTTC.

The chain employs TRBV7-8 and TRBJ2-1; the match to TRBD2 covers 7 bases. Germline values: CDR1 SGHVS, CDR2 FQNEAQ. The CDR3 loop spans 16 amino acids. Trimming removed 0 bases from V and 8 bases from J; junction bases left unmatched: 10. The CDR3 nucleotides read TGTGCCAGCAGCTTAGCGCGAGCGGGATATTTCTATGAGCAGTTCTTC. Residues: CASSLARAGYFYEQFF. The complete variable domain, with remaining parts taken from reference TRBV7-8 and TRBJ2-1, reads GAGVSQSPRYKVAKRGQDVALRCDPISGHVSLFWYQQALGQGPEFLTYFQNEAQLDKSGLPSDRFFAERPEGSVSTLKIQRTQQEDSAVYLCASSLARAGYFYEQFFGPGTRLTVL.

V is TRBV7-9 and J is TRBJ2-3, with TRBD2 as a possible D gene (6 bases). Trimming stripped 1 base from V and 4 bases from J, with 24 bases between. The germline V gene has CDR1 SEHNR and CDR2 FQNEAQ (reference sequence). This CDR3 comprises 19 residues. CDR3 bases: TGTGCCAGCAGCTTAGAATTTGGGGGAGGCCCCGGTTGGTCAGATACGCAGTATTTT. It translates to CASSLEFGGGPGWSDTQYF.

The chain uses TRBV28 and TRBJ2-5; D might be TRBD1 or TRBD2, each matching 5 bases. Per germline, CDR1 MDHEN and CDR2 SYDVKM. The CDR3 totals 14 residues. V lost 6 bases to trimming and J lost 1 base, with 12 bases between them. Here the CDR3 reads CASSPGAIQETQYF. For the CDR3, the DNA is TGTGCCAGCAGCCCCGGGGCCATCCAAGAGACCCAGTACTTC.

The sample holds a few counts of this clone. The V call is TRBV10-2, the J call TRBJ2-5; 11 bases are a match to TRBD2. Germline V gives CDR1 WSHSY, CDR2 SAAADI. CDR3 size: 15 residues. The J segment lost 5 bases and the V segment lost 5 bases, leaving 7 bases of the junction unmatched. The CDR3 DNA reads TGCGCCAGCAGTCAAGTAGCGGGAGGGCGGGAGACCCAGTACTTC. Protein product: CASSQVAGGRETQYF.